The source of this TCR beta chain is a study of T cell changes during pregnancy in multiple sclerosis. Libraries were prepared by immunoSEQ multiplex PCR; TCRdb keeps only in-frame clonotypes and omits some of them. The table includes 55,000 to 75,000 clones, about 91% detected once. Germline V lookup: CDR1 SGHTA, CDR2 FQGNSA. Trimming shortened V by 4 bases and J by 3 bases, and 10 bases separated the two germline ends. There are 13 residues in the CDR3. The chain has TRBV7-2 and TRBJ2-7; no clear D gene. The receptor's source is a female donor with multiple sclerosis, enrolled in a pregnancy study. The specimen was peripheral blood, collected after pregnancy. The DNA for the CDR3 is TGTGCCAGCAGCTCCCCAGCGATCTACGAGCAGTACTTC. Amino acid sequence: CASSSPAIYEQYF. The full variable domain, completed using reference TRBV7-2 and TRBJ2-7, is GAGVSQSPSNKVTEKGKDVELRCDPISGHTALYWYRQSLGQGLEFLIYFQGNSAPDKSGLPSDRFSAERTGGSVSTLTIQRTQQEDSAVYLCASSSPAIYEQYFGPGTRLTVT.